Listed below are T cell receptor beta chains from one sample, sequenced in a study of T cells in Graves' hyperthyroidism and ophthalmopathy. TCRdb passed the multiplex PCR reads through MiXCR, listing each CDR3 protein once. The sample lists about 840,000 distinct CDR3 sequences; about 38% were seen once. Sequenced sample: blood. Source of these receptors: a man aged 18 to 30 with Graves' hyperthyroidism. CDR3s include the opening cysteine and the closing phenylalanine or tryptophan. Fields, in order: CDR3 protein, CDR3 DNA, J gene, clone size, D gene, V gene. The D gene is left open where the match is weak. A row's size may be missing; if present it is once, few, many or a size class.

cdr3_aa: CASSTTSGANTGELFF
cdr3_nt: TGTGCCAGCAGTACGACTAGCGGAGCGAACACCGGGGAGCTGTTTTTT
j_call: TRBJ2-2
clone_size: -
d_call: TRBD2
v_call: TRBV10-3

cdr3_aa: CAISETIGNTIYF
cdr3_nt: TGTGCCATCAGCGAAACGATAGGAAACACCATATATTTT
j_call: TRBJ1-3
clone_size: many
d_call: -
v_call: TRBV10-3

cdr3_aa: CASSEVQVDQPQHF
cdr3_nt: TGTGCCAGCAGTGAGGTGCAGGTGGATCAGCCCCAGCATTTT
j_call: TRBJ1-5
clone_size: -
d_call: -
v_call: TRBV6-5

cdr3_aa: CTSSQAAGASYEQYF
cdr3_nt: TGTACCAGCAGCCAGGCGGCGGGAGCTAGCTACGAGCAGTACTTC
j_call: TRBJ2-7
clone_size: -
d_call: TRBD2
v_call: TRBV7-8

cdr3_aa: CAITTQGVGEKLFF
cdr3_nt: TGTGCCATCACCACACAGGGAGTAGGAGAAAAACTGTTTTTT
j_call: TRBJ1-4
clone_size: -
d_call: -
v_call: TRBV10-3

cdr3_aa: CASSQTGKYGYTF
cdr3_nt: TGTGCCAGCAGCCAAACAGGAAAATATGGCTACACCTTC
j_call: TRBJ1-2
clone_size: -
d_call: -
v_call: TRBV6-1

cdr3_aa: CASSLEGGWNGEKLFF
cdr3_nt: TGCGCCAGCAGCTTGGAAGGGGGCTGGAATGGTGAAAAACTGTTTTTT
j_call: TRBJ1-4
clone_size: -
d_call: TRBD1
v_call: TRBV5-1

cdr3_aa: CSARDLQSLETQYF
cdr3_nt: TGCAGTGCTAGAGATCTCCAATCCTTAGAGACCCAGTACTTC
j_call: TRBJ2-5
clone_size: few
d_call: -
v_call: TRBV20-1

cdr3_aa: CSARASRGSNQPQHF
cdr3_nt: TGCAGTGCTAGAGCGAGCAGGGGGAGCAATCAGCCCCAGCATTTT
j_call: TRBJ1-5
clone_size: few
d_call: TRBD1
v_call: TRBV20-1

cdr3_aa: CATLISGSGATGELFF
cdr3_nt: TGTGCCACCTTAATCAGCGGTAGCGGGGCCACCGGGGAGCTGTTTTTT
j_call: TRBJ2-2
clone_size: -
d_call: TRBD2
v_call: TRBV12-3/TRBV12-4

cdr3_aa: CASSQVAVYEQYF
cdr3_nt: TGCGCCAGCAGCCAAGTGGCGGTCTACGAGCAGTACTTC
j_call: TRBJ2-7
clone_size: few
d_call: -
v_call: TRBV4-1

cdr3_aa: CASSWDLRGDEQYF
cdr3_nt: TGTGCCAGCAGCTGGGACTTGCGGGGCGACGAGCAGTACTTC
j_call: TRBJ2-7
clone_size: -
d_call: -
v_call: TRBV9

cdr3_aa: CASLDQGPEAFF
cdr3_nt: TGTGCCAGCCTAGACCAGGGCCCTGAAGCTTTCTTT
j_call: TRBJ1-1
clone_size: -
d_call: -
v_call: TRBV7-8

cdr3_aa: CASSPRHGTEAFF
cdr3_nt: TGTGCCAGCAGTCCTCGGCACGGCACTGAAGCTTTCTTT
j_call: TRBJ1-1
clone_size: few
d_call: -
v_call: TRBV12-3/TRBV12-4

cdr3_aa: CASSVVFGPMNTEAFF
cdr3_nt: TGTGCCAGCAGCGTAGTATTTGGACCGATGAACACTGAAGCTTTCTTT
j_call: TRBJ1-1
clone_size: few
d_call: -
v_call: TRBV9

cdr3_aa: CASSSGLIRGEQYF
cdr3_nt: TGTGCCAGCAGTTCGGGACTCATCCGTGGGGAGCAGTACTTC
j_call: TRBJ2-7
clone_size: -
d_call: -
v_call: TRBV6-5

cdr3_aa: CAITSVWENTEAFF
cdr3_nt: TGTGCCATCACCTCCGTATGGGAGAACACTGAAGCTTTCTTT
j_call: TRBJ1-1
clone_size: -
d_call: -
v_call: TRBV25-1

cdr3_aa: CASLDSAGANVLTF
cdr3_nt: TGCGCCAGCTTGGACTCAGCTGGGGCCAACGTCCTGACTTTC
j_call: TRBJ2-6
clone_size: few
d_call: -
v_call: TRBV5-1

cdr3_aa: CASSFQGDTQYF
cdr3_nt: TGTGCCAGCAGCTTCCAGGGAGATACGCAGTATTTT
j_call: TRBJ2-3
clone_size: -
d_call: -
v_call: TRBV7-9

cdr3_aa: CSATRLMNTEAFF
cdr3_nt: TGCAGTGCTACCAGACTCATGAACACTGAAGCTTTCTTT
j_call: TRBJ1-1
clone_size: many
d_call: -
v_call: TRBV20-1

cdr3_aa: CASSQEPGGSPLHF
cdr3_nt: TGTGCCAGCAGCCAAGAACCGGGGGGATCACCCCTCCACTTT
j_call: TRBJ1-6
clone_size: many
d_call: -
v_call: TRBV14

cdr3_aa: CASRHLEGETQYF
cdr3_nt: TGCGCCAGCCGTCACCTAGAGGGGGAGACCCAGTACTTC
j_call: TRBJ2-5
clone_size: many
d_call: -
v_call: TRBV10-2

cdr3_aa: CASSLTGTVNYGYTF
cdr3_nt: TGTGCCAGCAGCTTAACAGGGACTGTCAACTATGGCTACACCTTC
j_call: TRBJ1-2
clone_size: many
d_call: -
v_call: TRBV7-9

cdr3_aa: CASSSLNTGDSPLHF
cdr3_nt: TGTGCCAGCAGCTCATTGAACACAGGGGATTCACCCCTCCACTTT
j_call: TRBJ1-6
clone_size: many
d_call: TRBD1
v_call: TRBV7-9

cdr3_aa: CASSSSPGRVAGVGTQYF
cdr3_nt: TGTGCCAGCAGCTCCTCTCCTGGGCGTGTGGCGGGAGTGGGGACCCAGTACTTC
j_call: TRBJ2-5
clone_size: few
d_call: TRBD2
v_call: TRBV7-2

cdr3_aa: CASSFGELNTEAFF
cdr3_nt: TGTGCCAGCAGTTTCGGGGAATTGAACACTGAAGCTTTCTTT
j_call: TRBJ1-1
clone_size: few
d_call: -
v_call: TRBV12-3/TRBV12-4

cdr3_aa: CSASDRPTF
cdr3_nt: TGCAGTGCGTCGGACAGGCCAACCTTC
j_call: TRBJ1-2
clone_size: many
d_call: TRBD1
v_call: TRBV20-1

cdr3_aa: CASSSPPSETQYF
cdr3_nt: TGTGCCAGCAGCTCGCCCCCCTCCGAGACCCAGTACTTC
j_call: TRBJ2-5
clone_size: few
d_call: -
v_call: TRBV5-6

cdr3_aa: CASSVSPVSGETQYF
cdr3_nt: TGTGCCAGCAGCGTAAGCCCCGTGAGCGGGGAGACCCAGTACTTC
j_call: TRBJ2-5
clone_size: few
d_call: -
v_call: TRBV9

cdr3_aa: CASSDLGTGVDTEAFF
cdr3_nt: TGTGCCAGCAGTGATCTCGGGACAGGGGTGGACACTGAAGCTTTCTTT
j_call: TRBJ1-1
clone_size: -
d_call: TRBD1
v_call: TRBV10-3

cdr3_aa: CASSQDMLGTDTEAFF
cdr3_nt: TGCGCCAGCAGCCAAGACATGTTAGGAACGGACACTGAAGCTTTCTTT
j_call: TRBJ1-1
clone_size: -
d_call: -
v_call: TRBV7-2

cdr3_aa: CASSYLAEKLFF
cdr3_nt: TGTGCCAGCAGTTACCTTGCTGAAAAACTGTTTTTT
j_call: TRBJ1-4
clone_size: -
d_call: -
v_call: TRBV6-6

cdr3_aa: CASSQDGSHTEAFF
cdr3_nt: TGCGCCAGCAGCCAAGATGGGTCTCACACTGAAGCTTTCTTT
j_call: TRBJ1-1
clone_size: -
d_call: -
v_call: TRBV7-2

cdr3_aa: CASNPLGQGNTEAFF
cdr3_nt: TGTGCCAGTAACCCCCTCGGACAGGGGAACACTGAAGCTTTCTTT
j_call: TRBJ1-1
clone_size: few
d_call: TRBD1
v_call: TRBV19

cdr3_aa: CASRGTGTPGGSYNSPLHF
cdr3_nt: TGTGCCAGCAGGGGCACCGGGACCCCGGGAGGGTCCTATAATTCACCCCTCCACTTT
j_call: TRBJ1-6
clone_size: -
d_call: -
v_call: TRBV7-8

cdr3_aa: CASSLGAGGVISVGAFF
cdr3_nt: TGTGCCAGCAGCTTAGGCGCTGGGGGAGTGATATCGGTGGGAGCTTTCTTT
j_call: TRBJ1-1
clone_size: -
d_call: -
v_call: TRBV7-8

cdr3_aa: CASSHTLAGGPYRQETQYF
cdr3_nt: TGTGCCAGCAGCCACACTTTAGCGGGAGGCCCCTACCGACAGGAGACCCAGTACTTC
j_call: TRBJ2-5
clone_size: few
d_call: TRBD2
v_call: TRBV9

cdr3_aa: CASSPGQQGTQYF
cdr3_nt: TGTGCCAGCAGCCCGGGACAGCAAGGGACCCAGTACTTC
j_call: TRBJ2-5
clone_size: many
d_call: TRBD1
v_call: TRBV2

cdr3_aa: CASSEEGGHLGDSPLHF
cdr3_nt: TGTGCCAGCAGTGAAGAAGGGGGTCATTTGGGCGATTCACCCCTCCACTTT
j_call: TRBJ1-6
clone_size: -
d_call: -
v_call: TRBV6-1

cdr3_aa: CASSLGNTYGQYF
cdr3_nt: TGTGCCAGCAGCTTAGGGAATACCTACGGGCAGTACTTC
j_call: TRBJ2-7
clone_size: -
d_call: -
v_call: TRBV7-2

cdr3_aa: CASSYSGETGELFF
cdr3_nt: TGTGCCAGCAGTTACTCCGGGGAAACCGGGGAGCTGTTTTTT
j_call: TRBJ2-2
clone_size: -
d_call: -
v_call: TRBV6-5

cdr3_aa: CASSPGEMGNQPQHF
cdr3_nt: TGTGCCAGCAGCCCAGGGGAGATGGGCAATCAGCCCCAGCATTTT
j_call: TRBJ1-5
clone_size: many
d_call: -
v_call: TRBV7-6

cdr3_aa: CASSPVGTRGEKLFF
cdr3_nt: TGTGCCAGTAGTCCCGTCGGGACACGGGGTGAAAAACTGTTTTTT
j_call: TRBJ1-4
clone_size: few
d_call: -
v_call: TRBV19

cdr3_aa: CASSADGGDYWETQYF
cdr3_nt: TGTGCCAGCAGCGCAGATGGGGGGGATTATTGGGAGACCCAGTACTTC
j_call: TRBJ2-5
clone_size: -
d_call: TRBD2
v_call: TRBV7-3